A single sample is the source of the 18 T cell receptor beta chains below, sequenced in a study of shared clonotypes between healthy human individuals. Using immunoSEQ multiplex PCR, the repertoire was profiled, and TCRdb retains in-frame clones only, with some absent. Among a few million clones listed, just under 95% were seen once. The specimen was naive CD4+ T cells from PBMCs. The subset was: CD45RA+ positively selected. These receptors were taken from a man between 18 and 35 years old in good health. Some clones in this sample may be carry-over from other donors' samples.

This clone occurred once. The CDR3 nucleotides are TGCGCCAGCAGCCCGGGGGTAGCGGGAGATCCCGAGCAGTACTTC. This codes for CASSPGVAGDPEQYF. The V gene is TRBV5-1, the J gene TRBJ2-7, with TRBD2 matching 9 bases. CDR1 and CDR2 (germline): SGHRS, YFSETQ. The CDR3 is made up of 15 amino acids. V trimming: 4 bases; J trimming: 6 bases; junction bases outside the gene matches: 11.

V gene TRBV7-6 combines with J gene TRBJ2-2; a weak D match, TRBD2 (5 bases). The V gene's germline CDR1 is SGHVS and CDR2 FNYEAQ. The CDR3 length is 13 residues. Trimming shortened V by 7 bases and J by 6 bases, and 12 bases separated the two germline ends. CDR3 loop: CASTPAGPGELFF. The CDR3 DNA reads as TGTGCCAGCACCCCGGCGGGCCCCGGGGAGCTGTTTTTT.

The chain employs TRBV7-3 and TRBJ2-1; D is possibly TRBD2 (5 bases). The CDR3 contains 17 residues. The germline CDR1 and CDR2 sequences are SGHTA and FQGTGA. The V and J ends lost 1 base and 6 bases respectively, with 19 bases between them. DNA for the CDR3: TGTGCCAGCAGCTTAATTCCCCACTGGGTACGGGGCAATGAGCAGTTCTTC. This sequence encodes CASSLIPHWVRGNEQFF.

The chain employs TRBV6-1 and TRBJ2-5; D remains unclear. The CDR3 loop spans 13 amino acids. The germline V and J ends were trimmed by 8 bases and 2 bases, with 12 bases remaining between them. Germline CDR1 MNHNS, CDR2 SASEGT. CDR3 loop: CASFPTIQETQYF. CDR3 DNA sequence: TGTGCCAGCTTCCCTACTATACAAGAGACCCAGTACTTC.

Worth noting for this clone: At the DNA level, this CDR3 is encoded by other sequences in the same sample as well. The CDR3 coding sequence is TGTGCCAGCAGTTCCGGGGGCCTAGAGACCCAGTACTTC. Its translation is CASSSGGLETQYF. This chain uses TRBV28 with TRBJ2-5, with D perhaps matching TRBD1 or TRBD2 (6 bases each). The germline V gene has CDR1 MDHEN and CDR2 SYDVKM. This CDR3 spans 13 amino acids. Between the trimmed V and J ends, which lost 4 bases and 4 bases, there was a span of 10 bases.

V is TRBV10-1 and J is TRBJ2-7; D may match TRBD1 or TRBD2 (5 bases each). Trimming left V 4 bases short and J 1 base short, with 41 bases between. The CDR3 totals 24 residues. Per the germline V gene, CDR1 is WNHNN and CDR2 is SYGVQD (reference sequence). CDR3 residues: CASSVWLFSGRGSGQERDSYEQYF. CDR3 nucleotides: TGCGCCAGCAGTGTATGGTTATTCAGTGGTAGGGGTTCGGGGCAGGAGCGCGATTCCTACGAGCAGTACTTC.

DNA for the CDR3: TGTGCCAGCAGCCCGAGGGACAGGGCTTCCTATGGCTACACCTTC. Translation: CASSPRDRASYGYTF. The chain couples TRBV7-8 to TRBJ1-2; TRBD1 agrees at 9 bases. The junction had 8 bases not matched to a gene; V was cut back by 5 bases and J by 4 bases. This CDR3 spans 15 amino acids. The V gene's germline CDR1 is SGHVS and CDR2 FQNEAQ.

The chain uses TRBV11-3 and TRBJ2-5, with D maybe TRBD1 (6 bases). CDR1 SGHNT and CDR2 YENEEA come from the germline V gene. The CDR3 length is 14 residues. V lost 8 bases and J lost 4, with 17 bases in between. DNA of the CDR3: TGTGCCAGCTCGGCGGCAGGGGCGCCAGAGACCCAGTACTTC. Translating it yields CASSAAGAPETQYF.

The rearrangement links TRBV28 to TRBJ1-1; unclear D gene. This CDR3 is built from 12 residues. Deletions cut 6 bases from V and 4 bases from J, with 9 bases between. CDR1 is MDHEN and CDR2 is SYDVKM in the germline V gene. The chain's CDR3 is CASRLRGTEAFF. CDR3 in DNA: TGTGCCAGCAGACTAAGAGGCACTGAAGCTTTCTTT.

V is TRBV14 and J is TRBJ2-5; D not resolved. V lost 1 base and J 1 base, leaving 13 bases between the germline ends. The CDR3 extends over 16 amino acids. CDR1 and CDR2 from the germline V gene are SGHDN and FVKESK. This CDR3 reads CASSQVGHPAQETQYF. The CDR3 region has the DNA TGTGCCAGCAGCCAAGTCGGGCATCCCGCCCAAGAGACCCAGTACTTC.

The chain recombines TRBV4-2 with TRBJ2-1; tentatively, D is TRBD1 (6 bases). The CDR3 covers 16 residues. Trimming took 4 bases from V and 10 from J, leaving 23 bases between them. The germline V gene has CDR1 LGHNA and CDR2 YNFKEQ. CDR3 sequence reads: CASSPLSRGSTAEQFF. In nucleotides, the CDR3 is TGTGCCAGCAGCCCCCTCAGCAGGGGTAGCACAGCCGAGCAGTTCTTC.

On this clone itself: The same CDR3 arises from other DNA sequences in this sample as well. CDR3 sequence reads: CASSLLGQRNTEAFF. CDR3 nucleotides: TGCGCCAGCAGCTTGTTAGGACAGAGAAACACTGAAGCTTTCTTT. The chain links TRBV5-1 to TRBJ1-1; a possible D gene is TRBD1 (6 bases). This CDR3 comprises 15 residues. The germline V gene encodes CDR1 SGHRS and CDR2 YFSETQ. The V gene lost 1 base and the J gene lost 2 bases, with 12 bases spanning the gap.

This clone was observed once. Other nucleotide sequences in the sample specify the same CDR3. This rearrangement joins TRBV5-1 to TRBJ2-2; D may be TRBD1 (5 bases). Germline-derived CDR1 and CDR2 are SGHRS and YFSETQ. This CDR3 comprises 15 residues. Trimming pared 1 base from V and 1 base from J, leaving 8 bases between. The CDR3 reads CASSLKTGNTGELFF. The CDR3 coding sequence is TGCGCCAGCAGCTTGAAAACAGGGAACACCGGGGAGCTGTTTTTT.

V and J are TRBV5-4 and TRBJ1-2; 10 nucleotides agree with TRBD1. The germline V gene has CDR1 SGHNT and CDR2 YYREEE (reference sequence). This CDR3 region has 15 residues. V lost 5 bases to trimming and J lost 6 bases; unmatched junction nucleotides: 10. The CDR3 sequence: CASRDPTGGVDGYTF. The CDR3 DNA follows: TGTGCCAGCAGAGATCCGACAGGGGGCGTAGATGGCTACACCTTC.

This chain connects TRBV19 to TRBJ1-2; 10 bases align to TRBD1. This CDR3 contains 13 residues. The V and J ends lost 5 bases and 6 bases, in that order; junction bases with no gene match: 3. Germline assignment: CDR1 LNHDA and CDR2 SQIVND (reference sequence). The CDR3 nucleotides read TGTGCCAGTAGTTTTGGGACAGGGGATGGCTACACCTTC. Protein product: CASSFGTGDGYTF.

The chain links TRBV28 to TRBJ1-2; perhaps TRBD1 as D (5 bases). Trimming took 8 bases from V and 14 from J, leaving 21 bases between them. In germline, CDR1 is MDHEN, CDR2 SYDVKM. This CDR3 has 12 amino acids. CDR3 residues: CASLLRGRLFTF. CDR3 bases: TGTGCCAGCCTATTGCGGGGCAGGCTATTTACCTTC.

This clone was detected only a few times. V is TRBV29-1 and J is TRBJ1-1; D gene ambiguous. This CDR3 spans 14 amino acids. In germline, CDR1 is SQVTM, CDR2 ANQGSEA. V was pared by 7 bases and J by 3 bases, with 18 bases between. The DNA for the CDR3 is TGCAGCGCAGAACGAGGTAATCGGTACACTGAAGCTTTCTTT. Protein product: CSAERGNRYTEAFF.

The rearrangement links TRBV28 to TRBJ1-2; 8 bases match TRBD1. The CDR3 contains 12 residues. The junction had 10 bases not matched to a gene; V was cut back by 11 bases and J by 8 bases. In germline, CDR1 is MDHEN, CDR2 SYDVKM. The CDR3 coding sequence is TGTGCCGCGACAGGGGCCCAAGGAGGCTACACCTTC. It specifies CAATGAQGGYTF.